This T cell receptor beta chain was identified during a study of cytomegalovirus exposure and HLA in healthy donors. Study context: Approximately 180 million T cells yielded 100 million or so unique TCR beta sequences, as an earlier analysis found. Most genotyped donors, 65% to 85% of around 370, had Caucasian-associated genetic ancestry. General study results and limits: As a later analysis showed, several of the most significant clusters appeared to be linked to common viral pathogens. According to an earlier analysis, most TCR beta V segments yielded productive rearrangements about 87% or about 30% of the time.

PCR was performed using 60 Vbeta and 13 Jbeta primers. Sequenced by immunoSEQ multiplex PCR; TCRdb stores in-frame clones only, minus some. The table has over 150,000 clones, roughly 80% seen once. This clone was recorded once. Its antigen is unknown. The clonotype comes from a man in his forties or fifties in good health and CMV-seropositive. Sequenced material: PBMCs.

CDR3 nucleotide sequence: TGCGCCAGCAGCTCAGGCCTCGGCACAGGGGGAACTGAAGCTTTCTTT. It codes for CASSSGLGTGGTEAFF. The gene calls are TRBV5-1 and TRBJ1-1; 8 bases are a match to TRBD1. The CDR3 consists of 16 residues. The V gene's germline CDR1 is SGHRS and CDR2 YFSETQ. J was trimmed by 5 bases and V by 3 bases; bases with no gene match: 12.